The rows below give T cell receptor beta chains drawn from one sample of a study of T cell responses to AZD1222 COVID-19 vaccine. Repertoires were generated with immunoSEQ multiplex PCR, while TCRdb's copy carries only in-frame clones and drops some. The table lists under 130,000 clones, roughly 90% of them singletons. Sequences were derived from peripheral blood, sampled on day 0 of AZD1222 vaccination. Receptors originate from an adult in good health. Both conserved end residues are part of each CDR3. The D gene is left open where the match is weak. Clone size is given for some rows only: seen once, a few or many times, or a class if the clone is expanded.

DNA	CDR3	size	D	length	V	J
TGTGCCAGCACCTCCCCCACCCAGCAGTTCTTC	CASTSPTQQFF	NA	NA	11	TRBV6-5	TRBJ2-1
TGTGCCAGCAGCACCCTCGGGACTAGATACGAGCAGTACTTC	CASSTLGTRYEQYF	NA	TRBD2	14	TRBV11-2	TRBJ2-7
TGTGCCAGCAGCTTAACCGGGAGTGATCAGCCCCAGCATTTT	CASSLTGSDQPQHF	NA	NA	14	TRBV11-2	TRBJ1-5
TGTGCCACCAGTAGCAGAAACTCCTACGAGCAGTACTTC	CATSSRNSYEQYF	NA	NA	13	TRBV24-1	TRBJ2-7
TGTGCCATCAGCCCAGGGACAGGACTAATGAACACTGAAGCTTTCTTT	CAISPGTGLMNTEAFF	NA	TRBD1	16	TRBV10-3	TRBJ1-1
TGTGCCAGCAGCTTAACAGGGGTCACTGAAGCTTTCTTT	CASSLTGVTEAFF	NA	NA	13	TRBV7-3	TRBJ1-1
TGCGCCAGCAGCCAAGAAAGGAATCAGCCCCAGCATTTT	CASSQERNQPQHF	NA	NA	13	TRBV4-3	TRBJ1-5
TGTGCCAGCAGACCACGTGGGGAGGCGGGAGGTGGCTACACCTTC	CASRPRGEAGGGYTF	once	NA	15	TRBV6-5	TRBJ1-2
TGTGCCAGCAGTGAAGGCGCAGGACGGACTGAAGCTTTCTTT	CASSEGAGRTEAFF	NA	NA	14	TRBV2	TRBJ1-1
TGCAGCGTAGACCCAGGGGACTCTGGAAACACCATATATTTT	CSVDPGDSGNTIYF	once	NA	14	TRBV29-1	TRBJ1-3
TGTGCCAGCAGCTCCTTGACCGGGAACACTGAAGCTTTCTTT	CASSSLTGNTEAFF	once	NA	14	TRBV7-2	TRBJ1-1
TGTGCCAGCAGTCGCCGGGCGACGGCATTCTCCTACGAGCAGTACTTC	CASSRRATAFSYEQYF	NA	NA	16	TRBV27	TRBJ2-7
TGTGCCAGCACCATGGGGGGCGGGATCACTGAAGCTTTCTTT	CASTMGGGITEAFF	NA	NA	14	TRBV7-2	TRBJ1-1
TGTGCCAGCTCATCCTCGGACAGGCTCGGCTACGAGCAGTACTTC	CASSSSDRLGYEQYF	NA	TRBD1	15	TRBV18	TRBJ2-7
TGTGCCAGCAGCTTAGTGGGGAACACTGAAGCTTTCTTT	CASSLVGNTEAFF	NA	NA	13	TRBV11-1	TRBJ1-1
TGTGCCAGCAGCTTAGCTGGACTAGCGGGATCGGGCACCGGGGAGCTGTTTTTT	CASSLAGLAGSGTGELFF	NA	TRBD2	18	TRBV7-2	TRBJ2-2
TGTGCCAGCAGCGCCCTTAGCGGGGTTACAGATACGCAGTATTTT	CASSALSGVTDTQYF	NA	TRBD2	15	TRBV7-7	TRBJ2-3
TGTGCCAGCAGTCAGATGAAACAGACAGGGCGTAGGGAAAAACTGTTTTTT	CASSQMKQTGRREKLFF	NA	TRBD1	17	TRBV27	TRBJ1-4
TGTGCCAGCACATTTCACAGGGCCAATGAGCAGTTCTTC	CASTFHRANEQFF	NA	NA	13	TRBV11-2	TRBJ2-1
TGTGCCACCAGCAGAGATGATCAATCCGAGCAGTACTTC	CATSRDDQSEQYF	NA	NA	13	TRBV15	TRBJ2-7
TGCAGCGTCCTGTGGGGTGCTAACTATGGCTACACCTTC	CSVLWGANYGYTF	once	NA	13	TRBV29-1	TRBJ1-2
TGTGCCATCAGGACAGGGGGCGGTGCTTTCTTT	CAIRTGGGAFF	NA	TRBD1	11	TRBV10-3	TRBJ1-1
TGTGCCAGCAGGGGCAGCGGGGAGCTGTTTTTT	CASRGSGELFF	NA	NA	11	TRBV2	TRBJ2-2
TGTGCCAGCAGTTCCCCCGTTTTCCTGGCTAACTATGGCTACACCTTC	CASSSPVFLANYGYTF	NA	NA	16	TRBV6-5	TRBJ1-2
TGTGCCATCAGTGAGAATGGACTTAGCAATCAGCCCCAGCATTTT	CAISENGLSNQPQHF	NA	NA	15	TRBV10-3	TRBJ1-5
TGTGCCAGCAGTGGCGAGGGGGTGCTACTGAGAACACCCCTCCACTTT	CASSGEGVLLRTPLHF	NA	NA	16	TRBV2	TRBJ1-6
TGTGCCAGCAGTTTATGGGTAGCGGGGTCCGGGGGTACGCAGTATTTT	CASSLWVAGSGGTQYF	NA	TRBD2	16	TRBV27	TRBJ2-3
TGTGCCGCCCGGGGTCGGGGAGGTTCACCCCTCCACTTT	CAARGRGGSPLHF	NA	NA	13	TRBV6-5	TRBJ1-6
TGTGCCTGGACCAAGCCTCAGGGTGCTAACTATGGCTACACCTTC	CAWTKPQGANYGYTF	NA	NA	15	TRBV30	TRBJ1-2
TGTGCCAGCAGTTTGGCAGACTGGAACACCATATATTTT	CASSLADWNTIYF	NA	NA	13	TRBV12-3/TRBV12-4	TRBJ1-3
TGTGCCAGCAGCTTAGGGGTGGGCTACGAGCAGTACTTC	CASSLGVGYEQYF	NA	NA	13	TRBV7-3	TRBJ2-7
TGTGCCAGCTCACCCGGGACAGGGCCCTACGAGCAGTACTTC	CASSPGTGPYEQYF	NA	TRBD1	14	TRBV18	TRBJ2-7
TGTGCCACCAGTGATTACAGCACAGATACGCAGTATTTT	CATSDYSTDTQYF	NA	NA	13	TRBV24-1	TRBJ2-3
TGTGCCAGCAGTTACTCGGTAGGAAACAGGGTTGGGAATGAGCAGTTCTTC	CASSYSVGNRVGNEQFF	NA	NA	17	TRBV6-2/TRBV6-3	TRBJ2-1
TGTGCCAGCAGCTTAGGTGGACAGTTAGCTAACTATGGCTACACCTTC	CASSLGGQLANYGYTF	few	NA	16	TRBV7-6	TRBJ1-2
TGTGCCATCAGGAACAGGGCAAATGTCACTGAAGCTTTCTTT	CAIRNRANVTEAFF	NA	NA	14	TRBV10-3	TRBJ1-1
TGCGCCAGCAGCCAAGAACAGGGCCGCTATGGCTACACCTTC	CASSQEQGRYGYTF	NA	NA	14	TRBV4-3	TRBJ1-2
TGTGCCAGCAGGAGGACAGGGGCGGGCTATGGCTACACCTTC	CASRRTGAGYGYTF	NA	TRBD1	14	TRBV27	TRBJ1-2
TGTGCCAGCAGGGCGAGGGGGTACAATGAGCAGTTCTTC	CASRARGYNEQFF	NA	NA	13	TRBV13	TRBJ2-1
TGTGCCAGCAGTTCGACGCGCCGGGGTTCTGGAAACACCATATATTTT	CASSSTRRGSGNTIYF	NA	NA	16	TRBV6-2/TRBV6-3	TRBJ1-3
TGTGCCAGCAGTCCCCGGACATATAACAATCAGCCCCAGCATTTT	CASSPRTYNNQPQHF	once	NA	15	TRBV27	TRBJ1-5
TGTGCCAGTAGGACAGGGGGGGAGCAGTACTTC	CASRTGGEQYF	NA	TRBD1	11	TRBV2	TRBJ2-7
TGTGCCAGCAGCTTCCCGGCTAATGAAAAACTGTTTTTT	CASSFPANEKLFF	once	NA	13	TRBV5-5	TRBJ1-4
TGCAGCGTTGAATTTAGGGGAGATGAGCAGTTCTTC	CSVEFRGDEQFF	NA	NA	12	TRBV29-1	TRBJ2-1
TGTGCCAGTAGTACAAGGGGTCTGAACACTGAAGCTTTCTTT	CASSTRGLNTEAFF	NA	NA	14	TRBV19	TRBJ1-1
TGTGCCAGTAGTATAGTTCAGGGAAACTATGGCTACACCTTC	CASSIVQGNYGYTF	NA	NA	14	TRBV19	TRBJ1-2
TGCAGCGCCCCGACTAGCGACACCGGGGAGCTGTTTTTT	CSAPTSDTGELFF	NA	TRBD2	13	TRBV29-1	TRBJ2-2
TGTGCCAGCAGCGTAGAACAGCGGGGGTGGGAGACCCAGTACTTC	CASSVEQRGWETQYF	NA	TRBD2	15	TRBV9	TRBJ2-5
TGTGCCTGGAGAGGGGACAGGGGTTTGTGGCACTTC	CAWRGDRGLWHF	NA	TRBD1	12	TRBV30	TRBJ2-4
TGTGCCAGCAGTTTATCGGCGGGGGGGTATACCGGGGAGCTGTTTTTT	CASSLSAGGYTGELFF	NA	TRBD2	16	TRBV27	TRBJ2-2
TGTGCCAGCAGTTCACCTCAGGCGTTTGGGGACACTGAAGCTTTCTTT	CASSSPQAFGDTEAFF	NA	NA	16	TRBV28	TRBJ1-1
TGTGCCAGCAGCCGCGGTTTAAGTGAAAAACTGTTTTTT	CASSRGLSEKLFF	NA	NA	13	TRBV7-3	TRBJ1-4
TGTGCCAGCAGCTACTACAATGAGCAGTTCTTC	CASSYYNEQFF	few	NA	11	TRBV7-9	TRBJ2-1
TGCAGTGCTAGTAATCCACAGGGAGTAAACACCATATATTTT	CSASNPQGVNTIYF	NA	NA	14	TRBV20-1	TRBJ1-3
TGTGCCAGCAGTAAGACAGGGGGGGCTGGAAACACCATATATTTT	CASSKTGGAGNTIYF	NA	TRBD1	15	TRBV5-4	TRBJ1-3